The rows below give T cell receptor beta chains drawn from one sample of a study of T-cell reconstitution after alpha-beta-depleted transplantation in children. TCRdb reprocessed the PCR reads with MiXCR, giving one entry per CDR3 protein. Here the sample spans 600,000 to 700,000 distinct CDR3 sequences, over 10% being singletons. The source material was PBMCs, sampled before TCRalphabeta/CD19-depleted stem cell transplant. Receptors originate from a girl aged 2 to 9 with congenital amegakaryocytic thrombocytopenia, due to receive a stem cell transplant. The CDR3 runs from the conserved cysteine through the conserved F or W. D genes are given only for firm matches. Size values are once, few and many counts, or a class for expanded clones, and some rows have none.

clone size	V gene	J gene	D gene	CDR3 protein	CDR3 DNA
many	TRBV20-1	TRBJ1-2	.	CSAKGGLSLYGYTF	TGCAGTGCAAAGGGGGGACTGTCCCTCTATGGCTACACCTTC
many	TRBV6-1	TRBJ2-2	TRBD2	CASSERASGEGGELFF	TGTGCCAGCAGTGAACGGGCCAGCGGGGAGGGCGGGGAGCTGTTTTTT
few	TRBV5-1	TRBJ2-1	.	CASSPGSDEQFF	TGCGCCAGCAGCCCAGGCAGCGATGAGCAGTTCTTC
.	TRBV5-1	TRBJ2-3	.	CASSLANPTPDGTDTQYF	TGCGCCAGCAGCTTGGCCAACCCGACACCGGACGGCACAGATACGCAGTATTTT
many	TRBV5-1	TRBJ2-1	TRBD2	CASSSETSAYNEQFF	TGCGCCAGCAGCTCGGAGACTAGCGCCTACAATGAGCAGTTCTTC
many	TRBV5-1	TRBJ2-7	TRBD2	CASSLRDSRLAGLAYEQYF	TGCGCCAGCAGCTTGAGGGACAGCAGACTAGCGGGACTAGCCTACGAGCAGTACTTC
.	TRBV5-5	TRBJ1-5	TRBD1	CASSSWDRVGGQPQHF	TGTGCCAGCAGCTCGTGGGACAGGGTCGGCGGTCAGCCCCAGCATTTT
.	TRBV20-1	TRBJ2-3	TRBD2	CSARDRASGRPDTQYF	TGCAGTGCTAGAGATAGGGCTAGCGGGAGGCCAGATACGCAGTATTTT
many	TRBV12-3/TRBV12-4	TRBJ1-3	.	CASSFAASAAGNTIYF	TGTGCCAGCAGTTTTGCGGCCAGCGCGGCTGGAAACACCATATATTTT
few	TRBV3-1	TRBJ2-5	.	CASTTPKRGTETQYF	TGTGCCAGCACCACCCCCAAACGGGGTACAGAGACCCAGTACTTC
many	TRBV10-3	TRBJ2-6	.	CAISERGAGANVLTF	TGTGCCATCAGTGAAAGAGGGGCAGGGGCCAACGTCCTGACTTTC
once	TRBV30	TRBJ1-2	.	CAWSVMPRGRGYTF	TGTGCCTGGAGTGTAATGCCCCGGGGGCGAGGCTACACCTTC
many	TRBV30	TRBJ2-1	.	CAWSSKAGNEQFF	TGTGCCTGGAGTTCAAAGGCAGGGAATGAGCAGTTCTTC
.	TRBV5-5	TRBJ2-1	TRBD2	CASSLDVGGSSNEQFF	TGTGCCAGCAGCTTGGATGTGGGCGGGAGCAGCAATGAGCAGTTCTTC
many	TRBV28	TRBJ1-6	TRBD1	CASKGQGSSPLHF	TGTGCCAGTAAGGGACAGGGGAGCTCACCCCTCCACTTT
few	TRBV20-1	TRBJ2-7	TRBD2	CSARMSLAGGEQYF	TGCAGTGCTAGAATGAGCCTAGCGGGAGGAGAGCAGTACTTC
.	TRBV18	TRBJ2-4	.	CASSPSGHPVGLNF	TGTGCCAGCTCACCCTCCGGACACCCCGTCGGGTTGAACTTC
few	TRBV3-1	TRBJ2-1	TRBD2	CASSQRTSYNEQFF	TGTGCCAGCAGCCAAAGGACTAGTTACAATGAGCAGTTCTTC
many	TRBV20-1	TRBJ2-1	.	CSAVRGPLYNEQFF	TGCAGTGCCGTGAGGGGACCCTTGTACAATGAGCAGTTCTTC
.	TRBV7-8	TRBJ1-5	.	CASSLDYGYQPQHF	TGTGCCAGCAGCTTAGATTACGGTTATCAGCCCCAGCATTTT
many	TRBV20-1	TRBJ2-7	TRBD2	CSAETSGRVYEQYF	TGCAGTGCCGAGACTAGCGGGAGGGTCTACGAGCAGTACTTC
many	TRBV20-1	TRBJ2-1	.	CSARDILRWEQFF	TGCAGTGCTAGAGATATTCTGAGGTGGGAGCAGTTCTTC
many	TRBV7-9	TRBJ2-7	.	CASSFHLGGFPYEQYF	TGTGCCAGCAGCTTTCACTTAGGCGGGTTCCCTTACGAGCAGTACTTC
few	TRBV27	TRBJ1-1	.	CASSPQPRQTGAFF	TGTGCCAGCAGTCCGCAGCCCCGACAAACTGGGGCTTTCTTT
.	TRBV7-6	TRBJ2-1	.	CASSSLVDAAQSYNEQFF	TGTGCCAGCAGCTCACTCGTTGATGCCGCTCAATCTTACAATGAGCAGTTCTTC
many	TRBV12-3/TRBV12-4	TRBJ2-7	TRBD2	CASSQVAGDEQYF	TGTGCCAGCAGTCAGGTAGCGGGAGACGAGCAGTACTTC
many	TRBV29-1	TRBJ1-1	.	CSTTSQGRTEAFF	TGCAGCACCACGTCGCAGGGGCGGACTGAAGCTTTCTTT
many	TRBV27	TRBJ2-6	TRBD2	CASRGLADSSGANVLTF	TGTGCCAGCAGAGGACTAGCGGATAGCTCTGGGGCCAACGTCCTGACTTTC
.	TRBV20-1	TRBJ2-1	TRBD2	CSALKGVTSGPETYNEQFF	TGCAGTGCTCTCAAGGGTGTGACTAGCGGCCCGGAGACGTACAATGAGCAGTTCTTC
few	TRBV20-1	TRBJ2-7	TRBD2	CSAGTSGRPYEQYF	TGCAGTGCTGGGACTAGCGGAAGGCCCTACGAGCAGTACTTC
many	TRBV12-3/TRBV12-4	TRBJ2-1	.	CASSLEAGTHNEQFF	TGTGCCAGCAGTTTAGAGGCGGGCACCCACAATGAGCAGTTCTTC
many	TRBV4-1	TRBJ2-5	.	CASSQIITVGTQYF	TGCGCCAGCAGCCAGATTATTACGGTGGGGACCCAGTACTTC
many	TRBV20-1	TRBJ2-1	TRBD2	CSARQAGGVDNEQFF	TGCAGTGCTAGACAAGCGGGAGGGGTTGACAATGAGCAGTTCTTC
.	TRBV20-1	TRBJ2-1	TRBD2	CSARTLAGGPMSYNEQFF	TGCAGTGCTAGAACTCTTGCGGGAGGGCCTATGTCCTACAATGAGCAGTTCTTC
few	TRBV15	TRBJ1-2	TRBD1	CATSTYWTGPAYGYTF	TGTGCCACCAGCACCTATTGGACAGGGCCGGCCTATGGCTACACCTTC
many	TRBV5-1	TRBJ2-1	.	CASSSGMSSYNEQFF	TGCGCCAGCAGCTCAGGGATGAGCTCCTACAATGAGCAGTTCTTC
many	TRBV5-1	TRBJ2-3	.	CASSEGLRWVEVGTDTQYF	TGCGCCAGCAGCGAGGGGTTACGCTGGGTGGAAGTTGGCACAGATACGCAGTATTTT
many	TRBV5-1	TRBJ2-1	TRBD1	CASSGTGQYNEQFF	TGCGCCAGCAGCGGGACAGGGCAGTACAATGAGCAGTTCTTC
.	TRBV7-2	TRBJ1-2	TRBD1	CASSSRDRGTVYGYTF	TGTGCCAGCAGCTCCCGGGACAGGGGGACGGTGTATGGCTACACCTTC
many	TRBV5-1	TRBJ1-1	.	CASSLDAGVNTEAFF	TGCGCCAGCAGCTTGGATGCAGGGGTGAACACTGAAGCTTTCTTT
few	TRBV29-1	TRBJ1-4	.	CSVRSGSREKLFF	TGCAGCGTTAGGTCAGGCAGCAGAGAAAAACTGTTTTTT
few	TRBV7-2	TRBJ2-1	.	CASSQPWGPSYNEQFF	TGTGCCAGCAGCCAGCCTTGGGGGCCCTCCTACAATGAGCAGTTCTTC
few	TRBV20-1	TRBJ2-7	TRBD2	CSASRTSRPYEQYF	TGCAGTGCTAGCCGGACTAGCCGGCCCTACGAGCAGTACTTC
many	TRBV20-1	TRBJ1-2	.	CSAHRDLYGYTF	TGCAGTGCTCACAGGGACCTCTATGGCTACACCTTC
.	TRBV12-3/TRBV12-4	TRBJ2-1	.	CASSLARSNEQFF	TGTGCCAGCAGTTTAGCGCGCAGCAATGAGCAGTTCTTC
few	TRBV5-1	TRBJ2-7	.	CASSLQGGKDEQYF	TGCGCCAGCAGCTTGCAGGGGGGGAAGGACGAGCAGTACTTC
.	TRBV29-1	TRBJ2-4	.	CSVESGLDIQYF	TGCAGCGTTGAATCGGGGCTGGACATTCAGTACTTC
many	TRBV12-3/TRBV12-4	TRBJ1-5	.	CASSPGAYGGGNQPQHF	TGTGCCAGCAGCCCGGGGGCCTATGGGGGCGGCAATCAGCCCCAGCATTTT
.	TRBV21-1	TRBJ1-2	.	CASSSRTEANYGYTF	TGTGCCAGCAGCAGTAGGACAGAAGCTAACTATGGCTACACCTTC
many	TRBV12-3/TRBV12-4	TRBJ2-1	.	CASSFRIGGDEQFF	TGTGCCAGCAGTTTCCGAATCGGAGGCGATGAGCAGTTCTTC
.	TRBV12-3/TRBV12-4	TRBJ2-7	.	CASSLAPGGGYEQYF	TGTGCCAGCAGTTTAGCGCCGGGGGGCGGTTACGAGCAGTACTTC
many	TRBV20-1	TRBJ2-3	TRBD1	CSARPTGADTQYF	TGCAGTGCTAGACCGACAGGGGCAGATACGCAGTATTTT
many	TRBV5-1	TRBJ1-5	.	CASRRSPYSNQPQHF	TGCGCCAGCAGGCGTTCCCCTTATAGCAATCAGCCCCAGCATTTT
few	TRBV30	TRBJ2-6	.	CAWSFYSGANVLTF	TGTGCCTGGAGTTTCTACTCTGGGGCCAACGTCCTGACTTTC